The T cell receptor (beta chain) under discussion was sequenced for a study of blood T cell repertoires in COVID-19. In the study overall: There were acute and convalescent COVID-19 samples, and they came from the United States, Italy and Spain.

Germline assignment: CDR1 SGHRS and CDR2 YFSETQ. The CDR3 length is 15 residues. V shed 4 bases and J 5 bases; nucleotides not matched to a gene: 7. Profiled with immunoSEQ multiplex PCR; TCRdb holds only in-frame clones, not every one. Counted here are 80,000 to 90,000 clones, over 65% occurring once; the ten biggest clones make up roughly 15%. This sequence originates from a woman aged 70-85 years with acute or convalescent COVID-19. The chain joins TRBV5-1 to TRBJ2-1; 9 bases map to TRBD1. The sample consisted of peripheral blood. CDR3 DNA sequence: TGCGCCAGCAGCCTGGGACAGGGACTCCACAATGAGCAGTTCTTC. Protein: CASSLGQGLHNEQFF.